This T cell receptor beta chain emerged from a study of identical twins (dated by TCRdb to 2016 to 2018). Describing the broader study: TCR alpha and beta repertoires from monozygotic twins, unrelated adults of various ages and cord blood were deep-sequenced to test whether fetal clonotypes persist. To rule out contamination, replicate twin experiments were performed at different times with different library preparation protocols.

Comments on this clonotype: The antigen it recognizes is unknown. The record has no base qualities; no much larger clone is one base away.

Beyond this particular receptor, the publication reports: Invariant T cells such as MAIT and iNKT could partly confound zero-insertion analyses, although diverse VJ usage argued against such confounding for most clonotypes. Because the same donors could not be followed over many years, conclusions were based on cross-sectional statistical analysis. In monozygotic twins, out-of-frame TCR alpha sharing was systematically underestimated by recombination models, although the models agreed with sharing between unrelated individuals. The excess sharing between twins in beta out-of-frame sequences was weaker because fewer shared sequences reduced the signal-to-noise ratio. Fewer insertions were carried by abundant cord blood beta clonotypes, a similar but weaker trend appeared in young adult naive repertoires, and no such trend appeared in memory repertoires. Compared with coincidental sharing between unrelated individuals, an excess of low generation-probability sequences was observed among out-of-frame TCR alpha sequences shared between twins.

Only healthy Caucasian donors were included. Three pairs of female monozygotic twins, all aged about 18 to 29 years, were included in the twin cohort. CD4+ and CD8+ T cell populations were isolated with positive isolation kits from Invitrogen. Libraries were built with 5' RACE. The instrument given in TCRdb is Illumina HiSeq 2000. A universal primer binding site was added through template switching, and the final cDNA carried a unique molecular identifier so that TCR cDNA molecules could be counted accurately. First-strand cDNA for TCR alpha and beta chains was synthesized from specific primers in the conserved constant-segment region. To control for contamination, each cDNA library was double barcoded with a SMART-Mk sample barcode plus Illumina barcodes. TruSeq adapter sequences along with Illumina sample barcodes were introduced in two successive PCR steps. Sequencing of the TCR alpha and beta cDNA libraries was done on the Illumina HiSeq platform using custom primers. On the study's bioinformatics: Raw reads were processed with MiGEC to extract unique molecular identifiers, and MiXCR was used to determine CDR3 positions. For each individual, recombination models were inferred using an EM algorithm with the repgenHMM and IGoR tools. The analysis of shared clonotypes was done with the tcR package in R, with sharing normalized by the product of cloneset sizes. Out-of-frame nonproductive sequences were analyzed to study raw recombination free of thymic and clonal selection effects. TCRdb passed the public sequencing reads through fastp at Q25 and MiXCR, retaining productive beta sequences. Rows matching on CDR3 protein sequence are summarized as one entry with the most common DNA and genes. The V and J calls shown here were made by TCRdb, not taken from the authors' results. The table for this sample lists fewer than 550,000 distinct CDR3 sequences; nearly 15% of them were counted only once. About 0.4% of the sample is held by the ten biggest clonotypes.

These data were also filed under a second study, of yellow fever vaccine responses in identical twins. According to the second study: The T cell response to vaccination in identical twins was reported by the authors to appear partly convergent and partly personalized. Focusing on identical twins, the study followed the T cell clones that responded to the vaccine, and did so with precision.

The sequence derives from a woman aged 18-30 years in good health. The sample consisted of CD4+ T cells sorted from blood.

This receptor has the CDR3 CASSFLLGSGRGETQYF. The DNA sequence is TGTGCCAGCAGCTTCCTACTTGGTAGCGGGAGAGGAGAGACCCAGTACTTC. The chain couples TRBV11-2 to TRBJ2-5; TRBD2 lines up with 9 middle nucleotides. The CDR3 covers 17 residues, taking in both the cysteine and the phenylalanine. This entry keeps only the CDR3 DNA: 51 bases, framed from base 1. CDR1 and CDR2, per the germline V gene, are SGHAT and FQNNGV. Germline trimming amounts to 3 bases on V and 4 bases on J, with 12 as the count of junction bases outside the gene matches. Here the CDR3 is joined to the reference TRBV11-2 and TRBJ2-5 genes, and the full variable domain is: EAGVAQSPRYKIIEKRQSVAFWCNPISGHATLYWYQQILGQGPKLLIQFQNNGVVDDSQLPKDRFSAERLKGVDSTLKIQPAKLEDSAVYLCASSFLLGSGRGETQYFGPGTRLLVL.